The sequence of this T cell receptor (beta chain) was determined in a study of tumor and adjacent non-tumor tissue in lung cancer. Study summary: Patients were aged roughly 31 to 76, approximately ten men and about five women, stage I to III.

The library came from three nested PCR rounds adapted from ARM-PCR protocols. TCRdb recomputed calls from the multiplex PCR reads with MiXCR, one row per CDR3 protein. The data hold roughly 65,000 distinct CDR3 sequences, with 60% observed a single time. Study-wide points: Top 100 clones took a larger repertoire share in normal lung. Significantly higher TCR diversity was found in tumor than normal lung. Patients with more diverse tumor TCRs had worse survival.

No cell sorting was done before RNA was extracted from the tissue. The CDR3 covers 15 residues. V was clipped by 6 bases and J by 5 bases, with 17 bases between them. Per the germline V gene, CDR1 is MDHEN and CDR2 is SYDVKM. This clonotype was observed at least ten times. Its antigen remains unidentified. The receptor was derived from a man aged 50-60 years with non-small cell lung cancer. The chain couples TRBV28 to TRBJ1-5; D gene ambiguous. The sample taken for sequencing was lung tumor tissue. CDR3 sequence: CASRSPGSGDQPQHF. In nucleotides, the CDR3 is TGTGCCAGCAGATCCCCGGGATCCGGTGATCAGCCCCAGCATTTT.